This T cell receptor beta chain appears in the sequencing data of a study of T-cell reconstitution after alpha-beta-depleted transplantation in children. Study-wide results and caveats: Some patients owed their high day-60 TCRbeta diversity to surviving recipient T cells and thymic progenitors. Approximately two months post-transplant, alpha-beta T cells reportedly originated from several hundred expanded graft clones. The main origin of T-cell counts and diversity one year after transplant was newly produced T cells.

Unique molecular identifiers were used in preparing the TCRbeta library. TCRdb itself ran the PCR reads through MiXCR, one entry per CDR3 protein. The sample includes over 200,000 distinct CDR3 sequences, approximately 17% of them seen just once. CDR1 and CDR2 (germline): SQVTM, ANQGSEA. V was shortened by 6 bases and J by 0 bases, with 15 bases between the two germline ends. CDR3 size: 15 residues. This clonotype has only a few counts. Its target is unknown. The sequences come from PBMCs, mostly from graft donor cells, collected 360 days after TCRalphabeta/CD19-depleted stem cell transplant. The sequence derives from a male patient between 2 and 10 years old who had a stem cell transplant for acute lymphoblastic leukemia, so the T cells may come from the graft donor. The chain joins TRBV29-1 to TRBJ2-1, with D tentatively TRBD2 (6 bases). The CDR3 here is CSVPSGPLSYNEQFF. The CDR3 region has the DNA TGCAGCGTACCAAGCGGGCCGCTCTCCTACAATGAGCAGTTCTTC.